These 32 T cell receptor beta chains were sequenced from one sample in a study of cytomegalovirus exposure and HLA in healthy donors. PCR primers comprised 60 Vbeta and 13 Jbeta primers. Sequenced by immunoSEQ multiplex PCR; TCRdb stores in-frame clones only, minus some. The sample includes approximately 140,000 clones. Sequenced material: PBMCs. The receptors stem from a woman aged 45-59 years in good health and CMV-seronegative.

V gene TRBV6-6 combines with J gene TRBJ2-7; 10 positions match TRBD1. There are 13 residues in the CDR3. V lost 6 bases, J lost 6 bases, and 5 bases stayed unmatched. Germline assignment: CDR1 MNHNY and CDR2 SVGAGI (reference sequence). Written as DNA, the CDR3 is TGTGCCAGCAGCTGGGACAGGGGAGGCGAGCAGTACTTC. It is translated as CASSWDRGGEQYF.

CDR3: CASSPVASYGYTF. CDR3 nucleotide sequence: TGCGCCAGCAGTCCCGTAGCTAGCTATGGCTACACCTTC. The J gene is TRBJ1-2, the V gene TRBV4-1; D not certain. Per the germline V gene, CDR1 is MGHRA and CDR2 is YSYEKL. The CDR3 runs to 13 residues. V was clipped by 6 bases and J by 4 bases, with 12 bases between them.

This chain uses TRBV7-9 with TRBJ1-6; D possibly corresponds to TRBD1 (5 bases). The CDR3 length is 15 residues. Trimming removed 5 bases at V and 10 bases at J, with 18 bases between. Germline CDR1 is SEHNR and CDR2 is FQNEAQ (reference sequence). The CDR3 spells CASSPSQGSVSPLHF. The CDR3 region has the DNA TGTGCCAGCAGCCCTTCCCAGGGATCCGTATCACCCCTCCACTTT.

The V call is TRBV7-3, the J call TRBJ2-1, with 9 positions matching TRBD1. Germline V gene lookup returns CDR1 SGHTA and CDR2 FQGTGA. V was clipped by 5 bases and J by 8 bases; unmatched bases: 7. CDR3 length: 14 amino acids. The CDR3 DNA reads TGTGCCAGCAGCGCCGGGACAGGGTATGATGAGCAGTTCTTC. Its protein product is CASSAGTGYDEQFF.

V is TRBV5-1 and J is TRBJ2-7; possible D gene TRBD2, 6 bases. The CDR3 loop spans 13 amino acids. Germline V gives CDR1 SGHRS, CDR2 YFSETQ. The V gene lost 0 bases and the J gene lost 3 bases, with 7 bases spanning the gap. The CDR3 sequence: CASSLEDYYEQYF. The CDR3 DNA follows: TGCGCCAGCAGCTTGGAGGACTACTACGAGCAGTACTTC.

The chain carries TRBV9 and TRBJ1-2, with 10 bases matching TRBD1. CDR3 length equals 15 residues. V dropped 3 bases and J dropped 5; count of bases not matched to a gene: 7. CDR1 and CDR2 (germline): SGDLS, YYNGEE. CDR3 DNA: TGTGCCAGCAGCGGCTCTGGACAGGGGGTTTATGGCTACACCTTC. This gives the protein CASSGSGQGVYGYTF. The full variable domain, with the rest looked up from reference TRBV9 and TRBJ1-2, is DSGVTQTPKHLITATGQRVTLRCSPRSGDLSVYWYQQSLDQGLQFLIQYYNGEERAKGNILERFSAQQFPDLHSELNLSSLELGDSALYFCASSGSGQGVYGYTFGSGTRLTVV.

V gene TRBV9 combines with J gene TRBJ2-1; 7 bases match TRBD1. There are 15 residues in the CDR3. The junction had 8 bases not matched to a gene; V was cut back by 3 bases and J by 5 bases. The V gene's germline CDR1 is SGDLS and CDR2 YYNGEE. DNA for the CDR3: TGTGCCAGCAGCGAATACACAGGGGCCCACAATGAGCAGTTCTTC. Amino acids: CASSEYTGAHNEQFF.

This chain links TRBV18 with TRBJ2-1; 9 nucleotides line up with TRBD1. This CDR3 has 17 residues. After removal of 4 bases from V and 5 bases from J, the junction contained 12 bases not matched to a gene. Germline values: CDR1 KGHSH, CDR2 LQKENI. CDR3 in amino acids: CASSLASGTGIHNEQFF. The CDR3 nucleotides read TGTGCCAGCTCACTGGCCTCCGGGACAGGGATCCACAATGAGCAGTTCTTC.

This chain links TRBV15 with TRBJ2-2; 9 nucleotides agree with TRBD1. The V segment lost 5 bases and the J segment 6 bases; nucleotides outside the gene matches: 7. From germline, CDR1 is LNHNV and CDR2 YYDKDF (reference sequence). The CDR3 covers 15 residues. The CDR3 DNA reads as TGTGCCACCAGCGGGGGGGACAGGGAGGCCGGGGAGCTGTTTTTT. It is translated as CATSGGDREAGELFF. Full variable domain (outside the CDR3, taken from reference TRBV15 and TRBJ2-2): DAMVIQNPRYQVTQFGKPVTLSCSQTLNHNVMYWYQQKSSQAPKLLFHYYDKDFNNEADTPDNFQSRRPNTSFCFLDIRSPGLGDTAMYLCATSGGDREAGELFFGEGSRLTVL.

This chain connects TRBV6-5 to TRBJ1-1; D is unclear. CDR1 MNHEY and CDR2 SVGAGI come from the germline V gene. V lost 6 bases and J 7 bases, leaving 12 bases between the germline ends. The length of the CDR3 is 12 residues. CDR3 in amino acids: CASSRGVGEAFF. The CDR3 region has the DNA TGTGCCAGCAGCCGCGGTGTGGGTGAAGCTTTCTTT.

This sequence joins TRBV10-3 and TRBJ1-2; D possibly corresponds to TRBD1 (6 bases). Germline lookup yields CDR1 ENHRY and CDR2 SYGVKD. Trimming stripped 3 bases from V and 8 bases from J, with 22 bases between. There are 16 residues in the CDR3. The CDR3 DNA reads TGTGCCATCAGTGAAAGTGAAATCCGGGACATTAGGGGCTACACCTTC. It yields the protein CAISESEIRDIRGYTF.

J is TRBJ2-5 and V is TRBV30, with 11 nucleotides matching TRBD2. Germline V gene lookup returns CDR1 GTSNPN and CDR2 SVGIG (reference sequence). The CDR3 spans 15 residues. J was trimmed by 7 bases and V by 2 bases; bases with no gene match: 9. CDR3 nucleotide sequence: TGTGCCTGGAGTTTAGTAGCGGGGGGGATAGGGACCCAGTACTTC. It translates to CAWSLVAGGIGTQYF.

The chain has TRBV9 and TRBJ2-2, with 7 bases matching TRBD2. Germline CDR1 reads SGDLS; CDR2 reads YYNGEE. This CDR3 contains 16 residues. V was pared by 4 bases and J by 6 bases, with 12 bases of the junction left unmatched. DNA of the CDR3: TGTGCCAGCAGCCCAAACGGGGAGGGATGGGCCGGGGAGCTGTTTTTT. It is translated as CASSPNGEGWAGELFF.

The rearrangement joins TRBV9 to TRBJ2-1; TRBD1 matches at 8 bases. CDR3 length: 14 amino acids. In germline, CDR1 is SGDLS, CDR2 YYNGEE. Trimming removed 4 bases from V and 4 bases from J; junction bases left unmatched: 4. CDR3 in amino acids: CASSRDRTYNEQFF. CDR3 nucleotides: TGTGCCAGCAGCCGGGACAGGACTTACAATGAGCAGTTCTTC. Combining the CDR3 with reference TRBV9 and TRBJ2-1 gives the whole variable domain DSGVTQTPKHLITATGQRVTLRCSPRSGDLSVYWYQQSLDQGLQFLIQYYNGEERAKGNILERFSAQQFPDLHSELNLSSLELGDSALYFCASSRDRTYNEQFFGPGTRLTVL.

The chain has TRBV9 and TRBJ2-1; no clear D gene. This CDR3 is built from 14 residues. Germline assignment: CDR1 SGDLS and CDR2 YYNGEE. V lost 0 bases and J 3 bases, leaving 7 bases between the germline ends. CDR3 DNA sequence: TGTGCCAGCAGCGTAGGACTTAGCTACAATGAGCAGTTCTTC. Its translation: CASSVGLSYNEQFF.

The V call is TRBV27, the J call TRBJ1-2; tentative D call: TRBD1 (6 bases). Trimming took off 4 bases at V and 4 bases at J, with 19 bases between the two ends. The CDR3 covers 16 residues. Germline-derived CDR1 and CDR2 are MNHEY and SMNVEV (reference sequence). DNA for the CDR3: TGTGCCAGCAGTTCCTATCAACAGGGATCTATCTATGGCTACACCTTC. It codes for CASSSYQQGSIYGYTF.

V usage is TRBV5-1 and J usage is TRBJ2-1, with TRBD2 matching 9 bases. Trimming cost V 5 bases and J 6 bases; bases outside gene matches: 9. Germline loops: CDR1 SGHRS, CDR2 YFSETQ. This CDR3 contains 15 residues. CDR3 DNA: TGCGCCAGCAGTTACGGGACTAGCTTTGGCAATGAGCAGTTCTTC. It encodes CASSYGTSFGNEQFF.

The V and J genes are TRBV19 and TRBJ1-5; TRBD1 aligns across 7 bases. The germline V gene encodes CDR1 LNHDA and CDR2 SQIVND (reference sequence). The ends lost 3 bases at V and 2 bases at J; junction bases unmatched: 7. This CDR3 comprises 16 residues. The CDR3 DNA follows: TGTGCCAGTAGTATGGCGGGACAGCTCGGCAATCAGCCCCAGCATTTT. Translating gives CASSMAGQLGNQPQHF.

V usage is TRBV7-7 and J usage is TRBJ2-1; TRBD1 is a possible D gene (5 bases). V dropped 5 bases and J dropped 7 bases, with 12 bases sitting between them. There are 13 residues in the CDR3. Germline V gene lookup returns CDR1 SSHAT and CDR2 FNYEAQ (reference sequence). In DNA form, the CDR3 reads TGTGCCAGCAGCGTGGACCAGGGTAATGAGCAGTTCTTC. It translates to CASSVDQGNEQFF.

The gene calls are TRBV7-6 and TRBJ1-2, with TRBD1 matching over 8 bases. The ends lost 5 bases at V and 6 bases at J; junction bases unmatched: 8. Germline CDR1 is SGHVS and CDR2 is FNYEAQ. There are 14 residues in the CDR3. The CDR3 DNA reads as TGTGCCAGCAGCGCGTACAGGGGGGTCAATGGCTACACCTTC. Protein product: CASSAYRGVNGYTF.

The rearrangement joins TRBV5-1 to TRBJ2-5, with TRBD1 identical over 8 bases. CDR1 is SGHRS, CDR2 YFSETQ, per germline. CDR3 length: 16 amino acids. V trimming: 0 bases; J trimming: 4 bases; junction bases outside the gene matches: 8. The CDR3 loop is CASSLEGQGIPETQYF. CDR3 sequence (DNA): TGCGCCAGCAGCTTGGAAGGACAGGGAATCCCAGAGACCCAGTACTTC.

V is TRBV27 and J is TRBJ2-1; possibly TRBD2 for D (5 bases). V shed 5 bases and J shed 14 bases, with 16 bases lying between them. Germline V CDR1 and CDR2: MNHEY, SMNVEV (reference sequence). CDR3 length equals 12 residues. CDR3: CASSPRAGMEFF. CDR3 sequence (DNA): TGTGCCAGCAGTCCGCGAGCCGGGATGGAGTTCTTC.

This chain joins TRBV2 and TRBJ2-3; a weak D match, TRBD1 (5 bases). This CDR3 has 15 amino acids. Germline CDR1 SNHLY, CDR2 FYNNEI. V was trimmed by 5 bases and J by 6 bases, leaving 18 bases between them. This CDR3 is CASSPLRRPGDTQYF. The CDR3, as DNA: TGTGCCAGCAGTCCCCTACGGCGCCCAGGGGATACGCAGTATTTT.

The gene calls are TRBV6-1 and TRBJ2-7; possibly TRBD1 for D (6 bases). Looked up from germline, CDR1 is MNHNS and CDR2 is SASEGT. The length of the CDR3 is 17 residues. Trimming left V 4 bases short and J 1 base short, with 20 bases between. The CDR3: CASSVYPDRIDSYEQYF. In DNA, the CDR3 is TGTGCCAGCAGTGTTTATCCTGACAGGATAGATTCCTACGAGCAGTACTTC.

This chain links TRBV28 with TRBJ2-5; TRBD1 is a possible D gene (5 bases). Deletions cut 8 bases from V and 5 bases from J, with 9 bases between. CDR3 length equals 11 residues. Germline V gene lookup returns CDR1 MDHEN and CDR2 SYDVKM. The CDR3 reads CASQGGETQYF. The CDR3 region has the DNA TGTGCCAGCCAGGGTGGGGAGACCCAGTACTTC.

The DNA of the CDR3 is TGTGCCAGCAGCAAGTCGACAGGGGGAAATGAAAAACTGTTTTTT. This encodes CASSKSTGGNEKLFF. The gene calls are TRBV6-1 and TRBJ1-4; TRBD1 matches 9 bases. The CDR3 totals 15 residues. Germline V gene sequence: CDR1 MNHNS, CDR2 SASEGT. Unmatched junction bases numbered 7, after V lost 6 bases and J lost 5 bases.

The V and J genes are TRBV27 and TRBJ2-1; 7 bases are shared with TRBD1. This CDR3 region has 17 residues. Per the germline V gene, CDR1 is MNHEY and CDR2 is SMNVEV (reference sequence). Trimming cost V 6 bases and J 2 bases; bases outside gene matches: 13. The CDR3: CASRATHRGPTYNEQFF. The CDR3 nucleotides are TGTGCCAGCAGGGCAACCCACAGGGGCCCTACCTACAATGAGCAGTTCTTC.

J is TRBJ1-1 and V is TRBV29-1, with D possibly matching TRBD1 (5 bases). V shed 7 bases and J shed 6 bases, with 18 bases lying between them. The CDR3 has 13 residues. CDR1 and CDR2 from the germline V gene are SQVTM and ANQGSEA. CDR3 residues: CSASLQRGAEAFF. CDR3 sequence (DNA): TGCAGCGCCTCCTTACAGCGGGGGGCTGAAGCTTTCTTT.

The chain employs TRBV6-5 and TRBJ1-2; D remains unclear. Germline V gives CDR1 MNHEY, CDR2 SVGAGI. Between the trimmed V and J ends, which lost 6 bases and 2 bases, there was a span of 16 bases. The CDR3 is 15 amino acids. The DNA for the CDR3 is TGTGCCAGCAGACCGACTGTCATCGCAAACTATGGCTACACCTTC. Translating it yields CASRPTVIANYGYTF.

The chain recombines TRBV7-2 with TRBJ2-3, with a weak D call TRBD2 (6 bases). From germline, CDR1 is SGHTA and CDR2 FQGNSA. V was clipped by 4 bases and J by 0 bases, with 8 bases between them. CDR3 length equals 14 residues. In DNA, the CDR3 is TGTGCCAGCAGCTCGGGACTTAGCACAGATACGCAGTATTTT. Its translation is CASSSGLSTDTQYF.

The J gene is TRBJ2-7, the V gene TRBV6-5; TRBD1 matches at 7 bases. CDR1 is MNHEY and CDR2 is SVGAGI in the germline V gene. The CDR3 has 15 residues. V lost 6 bases and J lost 3; bases outside the gene matches: 11. This chain's CDR3 is CASRQTSRDSYEQYF. The CDR3 region has the DNA TGTGCCAGCAGACAAACTTCCCGGGACAGCTACGAGCAGTACTTC.

The chain has TRBV19 and TRBJ2-3; 8 positions match TRBD2. CDR3 length: 15 amino acids. The ends lost 5 bases at V and 2 bases at J; junction bases unmatched: 6. Germline CDR1 and CDR2: LNHDA and SQIVND (reference sequence). This CDR3 reads CASSYSGKDTDTQYF. The CDR3 DNA reads TGTGCCAGTAGTTATAGCGGGAAGGACACAGATACGCAGTATTTT.